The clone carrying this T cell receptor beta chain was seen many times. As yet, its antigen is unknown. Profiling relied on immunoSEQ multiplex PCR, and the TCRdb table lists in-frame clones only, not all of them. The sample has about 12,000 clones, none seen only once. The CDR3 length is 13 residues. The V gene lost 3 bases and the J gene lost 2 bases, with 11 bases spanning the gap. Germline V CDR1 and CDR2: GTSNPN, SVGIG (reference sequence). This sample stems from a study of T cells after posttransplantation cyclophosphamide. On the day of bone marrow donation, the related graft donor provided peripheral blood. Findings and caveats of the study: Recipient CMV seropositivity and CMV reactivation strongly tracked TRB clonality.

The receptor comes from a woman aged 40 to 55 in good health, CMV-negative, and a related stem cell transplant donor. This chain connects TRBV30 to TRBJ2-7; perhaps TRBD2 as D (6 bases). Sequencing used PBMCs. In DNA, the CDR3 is TGTGCCTGGAGCCGGGGGTTTCCCTACGAGCAGTACTTC. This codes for CAWSRGFPYEQYF.